These T cell receptor beta chains were read from a single sample in a study of glioma-infiltrating T cells after dendritic cell vaccination. Libraries were prepared by immunoSEQ multiplex PCR; TCRdb keeps only in-frame clonotypes and omits some of them. The sample shows roughly 51,000 clones, around 86% of them seen only once. Sequenced here: blood, sampled before dendritic cell vaccination. The receptors were sampled from a human donor with glioblastoma. The CDR3 runs from the conserved cysteine through the conserved F or W. A D gene is named only where the DNA matches it firmly. Clone sizes are given selectively: once, few, many, or a class where the clone is expanded.

d_call: .
clone_size: once
j_call: TRBJ2-2
v_call: TRBV5-1
cdr3_nt: TGCGCCAGCAGCACTTCGGTCACCGGGGAGCTGTTTTTT
cdr3_aa: CASSTSVTGELFF

d_call: TRBD1
clone_size: .
j_call: TRBJ1-2
v_call: TRBV28
cdr3_nt: TGTGCCAGCAGTTTTCCAGGGACAGCCTATGGCTACACCTTC
cdr3_aa: CASSFPGTAYGYTF

d_call: .
clone_size: .
j_call: TRBJ2-7
v_call: TRBV9
cdr3_nt: TGTGCCAGCAGCCCATCAGAGATCCCGGGACATTATACCTACGAGCAGTACTTC
cdr3_aa: CASSPSEIPGHYTYEQYF

d_call: TRBD1
clone_size: .
j_call: TRBJ2-7
v_call: TRBV23-1
cdr3_nt: TGCGCCAGCAGTCAATCTGGGGACAGGGCCTACGAGCAGTACTTC
cdr3_aa: CASSQSGDRAYEQYF

d_call: TRBD2
clone_size: .
j_call: TRBJ2-7
v_call: TRBV13
cdr3_nt: TGTGCCAGCAGCCTTAGCGGGAGCGCCTACGAGCAGTACTTC
cdr3_aa: CASSLSGSAYEQYF

d_call: TRBD2
clone_size: .
j_call: TRBJ2-7
v_call: TRBV19
cdr3_nt: TGTGCCAGTAGGCTTAGCGGGAGCCTCCTCGAGCAGTACTTC
cdr3_aa: CASRLSGSLLEQYF

d_call: .
clone_size: .
j_call: TRBJ1-1
v_call: TRBV11-3
cdr3_nt: TGTGCCAGCAGCTTAGGCCCGGGTTCCACTGAAGCTTTCTTT
cdr3_aa: CASSLGPGSTEAFF

d_call: .
clone_size: .
j_call: TRBJ1-2
v_call: TRBV5-1
cdr3_nt: TGCGCCAGCAGCTTGGTCACAGACTATGGCTACACCTTC
cdr3_aa: CASSLVTDYGYTF

d_call: .
clone_size: .
j_call: TRBJ2-1
v_call: TRBV9
cdr3_nt: TGTGCCAGCAGCTTCGGACAGCTCTCCTACAATGAGCAGTTCTTC
cdr3_aa: CASSFGQLSYNEQFF

d_call: .
clone_size: .
j_call: TRBJ2-5
v_call: TRBV28
cdr3_nt: TGTGCCAGCGTACAAGGCTGGAGTGTCCAAGAGACCCAGTACTTC
cdr3_aa: CASVQGWSVQETQYF

d_call: TRBD2
clone_size: .
j_call: TRBJ2-7
v_call: TRBV19
cdr3_nt: TGTGCCAGTACCTCGGGACTAGCGGGGGACGAGCAGTACTTC
cdr3_aa: CASTSGLAGDEQYF

d_call: TRBD2
clone_size: .
j_call: TRBJ2-2
v_call: TRBV4-1
cdr3_nt: TGCGCCAGCAGCCAACGAACTACTAGCGGGGGTGTACTAAACACCGGGGAGCTGTTTTTT
cdr3_aa: CASSQRTTSGGVLNTGELFF

d_call: TRBD1
clone_size: .
j_call: TRBJ2-1
v_call: TRBV7-3
cdr3_nt: TGTGCCAGCAGCCCAAGCGGGACAGGGCGGGAGCAGTTCTTC
cdr3_aa: CASSPSGTGREQFF

d_call: TRBD1
clone_size: .
j_call: TRBJ1-2
v_call: TRBV30
cdr3_nt: TGTGCCTGGAGGAGACAGGGGGCTGGTGGCTACACCTTC
cdr3_aa: CAWRRQGAGGYTF

d_call: TRBD1
clone_size: .
j_call: TRBJ2-7
v_call: TRBV6-5
cdr3_nt: TGTGCCAGCAGTCTCCAGACAGGGAATGAGTACGAGCAGTACTTC
cdr3_aa: CASSLQTGNEYEQYF

d_call: .
clone_size: .
j_call: TRBJ1-5
v_call: TRBV2
cdr3_nt: TGTGCCAGCACCGGCAGTACTATTAGCAATCAGCCCCAGCATTTT
cdr3_aa: CASTGSTISNQPQHF

d_call: .
clone_size: .
j_call: TRBJ2-2
v_call: TRBV30
cdr3_nt: TGTGCCTGGAGTGTGCAGAGGGCATCCGGGGAGCTGTTTTTT
cdr3_aa: CAWSVQRASGELFF

d_call: .
clone_size: once
j_call: TRBJ2-7
v_call: TRBV5-4
cdr3_nt: TGTGCCAGCAGCTTGGAGGTTCAGGTCAGCTTC
cdr3_aa: CASSLEVQVSF

d_call: .
clone_size: .
j_call: TRBJ2-2
v_call: TRBV11-2
cdr3_nt: TGTGCCAGCAGCTTAGGAAGCGCGGCAGGGGAGCTGTTTTTT
cdr3_aa: CASSLGSAAGELFF

d_call: TRBD1
clone_size: .
j_call: TRBJ1-1
v_call: TRBV10-3
cdr3_nt: TGTGCCATCAGTAGGACAGGGGCCGAAGCTTTCTTT
cdr3_aa: CAISRTGAEAFF

d_call: TRBD1
clone_size: once
j_call: TRBJ2-7
v_call: TRBV7-2
cdr3_nt: TGTGCCAGCAGCTGGGGACAGGAATACGAGCAGTACTTC
cdr3_aa: CASSWGQEYEQYF

d_call: .
clone_size: .
j_call: TRBJ1-3
v_call: TRBV10-3
cdr3_nt: TGTGCCCCCCGAGGTGAGCCAGGGCAAGTAAACACCATATATTTT
cdr3_aa: CAPRGEPGQVNTIYF

d_call: TRBD1
clone_size: .
j_call: TRBJ1-1
v_call: TRBV4-3
cdr3_nt: TGCGCCAGCAGCCAAGTGCCGGGACAGAGCATGAACACTGAAGCTTTCTTT
cdr3_aa: CASSQVPGQSMNTEAFF

d_call: TRBD1
clone_size: .
j_call: TRBJ1-1
v_call: TRBV29-1
cdr3_nt: TGCAGCGTTGAAGGGGGACAGGGGATTGAAGCTTTCTTT
cdr3_aa: CSVEGGQGIEAFF

d_call: .
clone_size: .
j_call: TRBJ1-1
v_call: TRBV7-9
cdr3_nt: TGTGCCAGCAGCTTTGGGTTGGGAGACACTGAAGCTTTCTTT
cdr3_aa: CASSFGLGDTEAFF

d_call: TRBD1
clone_size: .
j_call: TRBJ1-2
v_call: TRBV28
cdr3_nt: TGTGCCAGCCACGACAGGGGCACTGGCTACACCTTC
cdr3_aa: CASHDRGTGYTF

d_call: .
clone_size: .
j_call: TRBJ1-3
v_call: TRBV11-2
cdr3_nt: TGTGCCAGCAGCCACCCCCCGGGGTACACCATATATTTT
cdr3_aa: CASSHPPGYTIYF

d_call: .
clone_size: once
j_call: TRBJ2-3
v_call: TRBV13
cdr3_nt: TGTGCCAGCAGCACCCCGGGACTTGGAACAGATACGCAGTATTTT
cdr3_aa: CASSTPGLGTDTQYF

d_call: TRBD1
clone_size: .
j_call: TRBJ1-4
v_call: TRBV7-3
cdr3_nt: TGTGCCAGCAGCTTAACAGGGACAGATGAAAAACTGTTTTTT
cdr3_aa: CASSLTGTDEKLFF

d_call: TRBD2
clone_size: .
j_call: TRBJ2-2
v_call: TRBV10-1
cdr3_nt: TGCGCCAGCAGTGAGACGATGGGACTAGCGGGACCGAACACCGGGGAGCTGTTTTTT
cdr3_aa: CASSETMGLAGPNTGELFF

d_call: .
clone_size: .
j_call: TRBJ1-1
v_call: TRBV10-2
cdr3_nt: TGCGCCAGCAGACAAGGGGGGGGGAACACTGAAGCTTTCTTT
cdr3_aa: CASRQGGGNTEAFF

d_call: TRBD1
clone_size: .
j_call: TRBJ1-2
v_call: TRBV28
cdr3_nt: TGTGCCAGCAGTTTATGGGGCGGGACAGGGGTACGGGCTTTAAGACTCACCTTC
cdr3_aa: CASSLWGGTGVRALRLTF

d_call: .
clone_size: .
j_call: TRBJ2-1
v_call: TRBV7-2
cdr3_nt: TGTGCCAGCAGCTTTGGACTGGGCTTTGGTGAGCAGTTCTTC
cdr3_aa: CASSFGLGFGEQFF

d_call: TRBD2
clone_size: once
j_call: TRBJ2-7
v_call: TRBV14
cdr3_nt: TGTGCCAGCAAGACTAGCGGGAGCGGCGAGCAGTACTTC
cdr3_aa: CASKTSGSGEQYF

d_call: TRBD1
clone_size: .
j_call: TRBJ1-2
v_call: TRBV18
cdr3_nt: TGTGCCAGCTCCCCCGGGACAGGCGACGCCTATGGCTACACCTTC
cdr3_aa: CASSPGTGDAYGYTF

d_call: TRBD1
clone_size: .
j_call: TRBJ2-7
v_call: TRBV19
cdr3_nt: TGTGCCACCAGGGCCGGGACAGGGTTCTCCTACGAGCAGTACTTC
cdr3_aa: CATRAGTGFSYEQYF

d_call: .
clone_size: .
j_call: TRBJ1-4
v_call: TRBV18
cdr3_nt: TGTGCCAGCTCACTGAATTCCGGGACAAGGGAAAAACTGTTTTTT
cdr3_aa: CASSLNSGTREKLFF

d_call: TRBD1
clone_size: .
j_call: TRBJ2-2
v_call: TRBV19
cdr3_nt: TGTGCCAGTAGTAACCCGGGACAGGGGACCACCGGGGAGCTGTTTTTT
cdr3_aa: CASSNPGQGTTGELFF

d_call: TRBD2
clone_size: .
j_call: TRBJ2-1
v_call: TRBV5-4
cdr3_nt: TGTGCCAGCAGTCGAGCGGGGAATTCCTACAATGAGCAGTTCTTC
cdr3_aa: CASSRAGNSYNEQFF

d_call: TRBD1
clone_size: .
j_call: TRBJ2-7
v_call: TRBV10-2
cdr3_nt: TGCGCCAGCACCGACAGACAGGGTGGGGAGCAGTACTTC
cdr3_aa: CASTDRQGGEQYF

d_call: TRBD1
clone_size: .
j_call: TRBJ1-6
v_call: TRBV29-1
cdr3_nt: TGCAGCGTTGGGACAGGGGCTAATTCACCCCTCCACTTT
cdr3_aa: CSVGTGANSPLHF

d_call: TRBD1
clone_size: .
j_call: TRBJ1-6
v_call: TRBV30
cdr3_nt: TGTGCCTGGAATGGAGGGACAGCTAATTCACCCCTCCACTTT
cdr3_aa: CAWNGGTANSPLHF

d_call: TRBD1
clone_size: once
j_call: TRBJ1-4
v_call: TRBV7-2
cdr3_nt: TGTGCCAGCAGCTTGGCTGACAGGGGCACTAATGAAAAACTGTTTTTT
cdr3_aa: CASSLADRGTNEKLFF

d_call: .
clone_size: .
j_call: TRBJ2-6
v_call: TRBV5-6
cdr3_nt: TGTGCCAGCAGCTTGCTCTCAGGGTCTGGGGCCAACGTCCTGACTTTC
cdr3_aa: CASSLLSGSGANVLTF

d_call: .
clone_size: .
j_call: TRBJ1-1
v_call: TRBV4-3
cdr3_nt: TGCGCCAGCAGCCTACGGGGGGGGATGCACACTGAAGCTTTCTTT
cdr3_aa: CASSLRGGMHTEAFF

d_call: TRBD2
clone_size: once
j_call: TRBJ2-7
v_call: TRBV5-4
cdr3_nt: TGTGCCAGCAGCTTGATCGGGACTAGCGGGAGCGAGCAGTACTTC
cdr3_aa: CASSLIGTSGSEQYF

d_call: .
clone_size: .
j_call: TRBJ2-7
v_call: TRBV7-2
cdr3_nt: TGTGCCAGCAGCTCTACTAGCCGCGAGCAGTACTTC
cdr3_aa: CASSSTSREQYF

d_call: .
clone_size: .
j_call: TRBJ2-3
v_call: TRBV4-2
cdr3_nt: TGTGCCAGCAGCCAAGGTGGAACGGGAGAGGAGGGAGATACGCAGTATTTT
cdr3_aa: CASSQGGTGEEGDTQYF

d_call: .
clone_size: .
j_call: TRBJ1-2
v_call: TRBV19
cdr3_nt: TGTGCCAGTAGTATAGGGGGCTCGAACTATGGCTACACCTTC
cdr3_aa: CASSIGGSNYGYTF